One sample yielded the 9 T cell receptor beta chains listed below, sequenced in a study of blood T cell repertoires in COVID-19. The protocol was immunoSEQ multiplex PCR, while the TCRdb copy is restricted to in-frame clones and leaves out a portion. Of some 350,000 clones in the sample, around 87% were seen once. The specimen was peripheral blood. These TCRs come from a human donor in a cohort sampled during active COVID-19.

The J gene is TRBJ1-1, the V gene TRBV5-8, with D perhaps TRBD1 (6 bases). The CDR3 runs 15 residues. The V end lost 0 bases, the J end lost 1 base, and 10 bases lay between the germline ends. From germline, CDR1 is SGHTS and CDR2 YDEGEE. CDR3 amino acids: CASSLGQQGNTEAFF. In nucleotides, the CDR3 is TGTGCCAGCAGCTTGGGCCAACAGGGGAACACTGAAGCTTTCTTT.

V gene TRBV6-2 or TRBV6-3 combines with J gene TRBJ2-1; possibly TRBD2 for D (5 bases). V was clipped by 4 bases and J by 3 bases, with 19 bases between them. Looked up from germline, CDR1 is MNHEY and CDR2 is SVGEGT. This CDR3 has 17 residues. In DNA, the CDR3 is TGTGCCAGCAGTTCATCTTTGCGGGCCATGGTCTACAATGAGCAGTTCTTC. This encodes CASSSSLRAMVYNEQFF.

This chain links TRBV19 with TRBJ2-7, with TRBD2 as a possible D gene (7 bases). The germline V gene encodes CDR1 LNHDA and CDR2 SQIVND (reference sequence). Deletions cut 5 bases from V and 4 bases from J, with 18 bases between. This CDR3 has 15 residues. CDR3 DNA sequence: TGTGCCAGTAGTCCGCTGGGCGGGGGCCCTTACGAGCAGTACTTC. Protein product: CASSPLGGGPYEQYF. Full variable domain (missing parts from reference TRBV19 and TRBJ2-7): DGGITQSPKYLFRKEGQNVTLSCEQNLNHDAMYWYRQDPGQGLRLIYYSQIVNDFQKGDIAEGYSVSREKKESFPLTVTSAQKNPTAFYLCASSPLGGGPYEQYFGPGTRLTVT.

This clone was recorded only once. The chain employs TRBV7-8 and TRBJ2-7; D is ambiguous. The CDR3 contains 14 residues. CDR1 is SGHVS, CDR2 FQNEAQ, per germline. Trimming removed 2 bases at V and 6 bases at J, with 14 bases between. This CDR3 reads CASSLRRLDSEQYF. In DNA, the CDR3 is TGTGCCAGCAGCTTACGTCGGTTAGACTCCGAGCAGTACTTC.

This chain joins TRBV5-1 and TRBJ2-1; 9 bases match TRBD2. Germline assignment: CDR1 SGHRS and CDR2 YFSETQ. CDR3 size: 16 residues. Trimming took 4 bases from V and 5 from J; bases not matched to a gene: 10. The CDR3: CASSPVAGEGNNEQFF. The CDR3 region has the DNA TGCGCCAGCAGCCCTGTAGCGGGAGAAGGGAACAATGAGCAGTTCTTC.

The genes are TRBV7-3 and TRBJ2-1, with 11 bases matching TRBD2. V shed 5 bases and J 7 bases; nucleotides not matched to a gene: 1. Germline V gene lookup returns CDR1 SGHTA and CDR2 FQGTGA. There are 13 residues in the CDR3. The CDR3 nucleotides read TGTGCCAGCAGCCCTAGCGGGAGGAATGAGCAGTTCTTC. Its protein is CASSPSGRNEQFF.

The CDR3 DNA reads TGTGCCAGCAGTTTTGGGGGGTTCGACGAGCAGTACTTC. It encodes CASSFGGFDEQYF. The chain joins TRBV12-3 or TRBV12-4 to TRBJ2-7; D perhaps matches TRBD2 (6 bases). The CDR3 extends over 13 amino acids. V lost 3 bases and J 5 bases, leaving 11 bases between the germline ends.

This chain links TRBV7-8 with TRBJ1-2; D remains ambiguous. V lost 4 bases to trimming and J lost 14 bases, with 23 bases between them. This CDR3 contains 14 residues. CDR1 and CDR2 (germline): SGHVS, FQNEAQ. The DNA of the CDR3 is TGTGCCAGCAGCTCGGGGAGGCTTCCGGGAGCCCCAACCTTC. It translates to CASSSGRLPGAPTF.

The V call is TRBV6-5, the J call TRBJ2-7; tentatively, D is TRBD2 (6 bases). Germline CDR1 reads MNHEY; CDR2 reads SVGAGI. Trimming took off 2 bases at V and 5 bases at J, with 16 bases between the two ends. The CDR3 loop spans 15 amino acids. The CDR3 sequence is CASSYGFGSSNEQYF. The CDR3 bases are TGTGCCAGCAGTTACGGATTCGGGAGTAGCAACGAGCAGTACTTC.